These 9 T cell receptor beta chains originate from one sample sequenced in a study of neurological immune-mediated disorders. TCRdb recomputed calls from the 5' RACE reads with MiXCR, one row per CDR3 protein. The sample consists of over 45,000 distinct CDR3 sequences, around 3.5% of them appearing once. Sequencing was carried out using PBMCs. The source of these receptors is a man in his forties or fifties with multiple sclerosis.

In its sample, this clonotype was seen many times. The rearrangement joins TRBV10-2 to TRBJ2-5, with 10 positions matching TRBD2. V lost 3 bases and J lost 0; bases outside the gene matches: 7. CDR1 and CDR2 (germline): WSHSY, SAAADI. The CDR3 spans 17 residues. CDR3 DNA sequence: TGCGCCAGCAGTGACCTCTTGACTAGCGGGTACCAAGAGACCCAGTACTTC. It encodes CASSDLLTSGYQETQYF.

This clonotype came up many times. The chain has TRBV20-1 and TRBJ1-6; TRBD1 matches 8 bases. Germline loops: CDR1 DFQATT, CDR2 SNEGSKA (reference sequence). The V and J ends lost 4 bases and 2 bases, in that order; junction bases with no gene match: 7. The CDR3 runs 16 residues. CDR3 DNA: TGCAGTGCTAAACAGGGGGACGTGGCCTATAATTCACCCCTCCACTTT. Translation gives CSAKQGDVAYNSPLHF.

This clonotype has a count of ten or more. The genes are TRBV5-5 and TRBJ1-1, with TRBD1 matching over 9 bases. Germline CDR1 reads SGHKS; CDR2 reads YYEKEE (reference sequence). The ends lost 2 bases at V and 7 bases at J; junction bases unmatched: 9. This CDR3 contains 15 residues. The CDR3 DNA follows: TGTGCCAGCAGCTTTTCGACAGGGGGGACCGTTGAAGCTTTCTTT. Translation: CASSFSTGGTVEAFF.

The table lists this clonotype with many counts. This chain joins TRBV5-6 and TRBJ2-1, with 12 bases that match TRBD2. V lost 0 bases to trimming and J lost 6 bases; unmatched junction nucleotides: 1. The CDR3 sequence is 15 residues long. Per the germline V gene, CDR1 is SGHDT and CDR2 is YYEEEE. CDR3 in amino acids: CASSLGLAGVNEQFF. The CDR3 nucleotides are TGTGCCAGCAGCTTGGGACTAGCGGGGGTCAATGAGCAGTTCTTC.

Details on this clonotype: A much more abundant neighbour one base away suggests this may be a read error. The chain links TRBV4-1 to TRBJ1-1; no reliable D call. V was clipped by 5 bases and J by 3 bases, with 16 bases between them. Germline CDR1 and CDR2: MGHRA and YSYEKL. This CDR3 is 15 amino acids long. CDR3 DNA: TGCGCCAGCAGCGCACCTCGGGAAAGGGACACTGAAGCTTTCTTT. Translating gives CASSAPRERDTEAFF.

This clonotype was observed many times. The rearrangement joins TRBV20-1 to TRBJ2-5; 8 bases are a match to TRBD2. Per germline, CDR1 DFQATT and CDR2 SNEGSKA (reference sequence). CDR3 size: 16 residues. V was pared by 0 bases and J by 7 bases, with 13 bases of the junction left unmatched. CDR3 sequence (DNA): TGCAGTGCTAGAGACCCCGGGGGGGGAGCCGAGGGGACCCAGTACTTC. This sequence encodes CSARDPGGGAEGTQYF.

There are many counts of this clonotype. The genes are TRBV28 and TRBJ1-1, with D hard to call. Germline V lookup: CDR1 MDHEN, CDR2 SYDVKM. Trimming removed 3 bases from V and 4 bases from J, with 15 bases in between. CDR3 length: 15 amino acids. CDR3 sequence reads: CASSFSGGGGTEAFF. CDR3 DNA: TGTGCCAGCAGTTTTTCGGGAGGAGGAGGCACTGAAGCTTTCTTT.

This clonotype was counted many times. CDR3 sequence: CASSTPGGNPSYEQYF. CDR3 sequence (DNA): TGTGCCAGCAGTACCCCCGGGGGCAACCCCTCCTACGAGCAGTACTTC. The chain couples TRBV11-2 to TRBJ2-7; tentatively, D is TRBD1 or TRBD2 (6 bases each). With 6 bases removed from V and 0 bases from J, the gap between germline ends came to 18 bases. CDR1 SGHAT and CDR2 FQNNGV come from the germline V gene. The CDR3 totals 16 residues. Together with reference TRBV11-2 and TRBJ2-7, the CDR3 gives the full variable domain: EAGVAQSPRYKIIEKRQSVAFWCNPISGHATLYWYQQILGQGPKLLIQFQNNGVVDDSQLPKDRFSAERLKGVDSTLKIQPAKLEDSAVYLCASSTPGGNPSYEQYFGPGTRLTVT.

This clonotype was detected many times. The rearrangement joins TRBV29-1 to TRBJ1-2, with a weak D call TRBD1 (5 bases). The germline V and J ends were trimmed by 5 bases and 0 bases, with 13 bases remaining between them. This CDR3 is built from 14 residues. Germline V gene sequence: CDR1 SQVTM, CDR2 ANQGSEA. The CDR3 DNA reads TGCAGCGTTTCCCCGCAGGGAGCTAACTATGGCTACACCTTC. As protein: CSVSPQGANYGYTF.